Following are 17 T cell receptor beta chains from one sample sequenced in a study of cytomegalovirus exposure and HLA in healthy donors. The PCR was carried out with 60 Vbeta primers and 13 Jbeta primers. TCRdb keeps only in-frame clones here, not all; method: immunoSEQ multiplex PCR. The sample includes approximately 100,000 clones, around 75% seen only once; the top ten take under 5.5%. The sequencing sample was made of PBMCs. The source is a woman aged 18-29 years in good health and CMV-seropositive.

The V call is TRBV12-2, the J call TRBJ2-5; the table names TRBD2, a call not compared with the DNA. TRBV12-2 is termed a pseudogene. The CDR3 sequence is 16 residues long. The CDR3 protein is CASRLVCRAGVETQYF. CDR3 sequence (DNA): TGTGCAAGTCGCTTAGTTTGCCGAGCGGGAGTAGAGACCCAGTACTTC.

The rearrangement uses TRBV10-3 and TRBJ1-2; 8 bases map to TRBD1. Germline CDR1 reads ENHRY; CDR2 reads SYGVKD. The CDR3 runs to 13 residues. With 0 bases clipped from V and 7 bases from J, the junction kept 1 base outside the gene matches. The chain's CDR3 is CAISESTGVGYTF. For the CDR3, the DNA is TGTGCCATCAGTGAGTCGACAGGGGTTGGCTACACCTTC.

This chain connects TRBV4-3 to TRBJ2-5, with D maybe TRBD1 (7 bases). This CDR3 comprises 14 residues. Looked up from germline, CDR1 is LGHNA and CDR2 is YSLEER. V lost 4 bases and J lost 3, with 12 bases in between. The DNA of the CDR3 is TGCGCCAGCAGCCCCTTCAGGGGGGAAGAGACCCAGTACTTC. This codes for CASSPFRGEETQYF.

Turning to this clone: The junction shows a germline mismatch at one end, possibly a read error. The J gene is TRBJ1-1, the V gene TRBV20-1; D is uncertain. The CDR3 contains 11 residues. Germline lookup yields CDR1 DFQATT and CDR2 SNEGSKA (reference sequence). Written as DNA, the CDR3 is TGCAGTGCTGGTCCTGAGGTGATATGGCTCTTT. It translates to CSAGPEVIWLF.

This chain connects TRBV19 to TRBJ1-1; 9 nucleotides agree with TRBD1. The germline CDR1 and CDR2 sequences are LNHDA and SQIVND (reference sequence). The CDR3 has 14 amino acids. The V gene end was trimmed by 3 bases and the J gene end by 9 bases; junction bases not matched to a gene: 8. CDR3 nucleotide sequence: TGTGCCAGTAGTATTTCCAGGACAGGGGCCCAAGCTTTCTTT. It codes for CASSISRTGAQAFF.

The gene calls are TRBV16 and TRBJ2-1, with 7 nucleotides matching TRBD2. Trimming took 3 bases from V and 8 from J; bases not matched to a gene: 7. This CDR3 has 14 residues. Germline CDR1 and CDR2: KGHSY and FQNENV. Written as DNA, the CDR3 is TGTGCCAGCAGCCATTATCGACTAGCCTATGAGCAGTTCTTC. Translated: CASSHYRLAYEQFF.

The chain links TRBV5-1 to TRBJ1-4, with 7 positions matching TRBD1. The CDR3 sequence is 15 residues long. The V and J ends lost 4 bases and 3 bases, in that order; junction bases with no gene match: 6. The germline CDR1 and CDR2 sequences are SGHRS and YFSETQ. CDR3 loop: CASSPTGTANEKLFF. The CDR3 DNA follows: TGCGCCAGCAGCCCCACCGGGACAGCTAATGAAAAACTGTTTTTT.

The genes are TRBV6-5 and TRBJ2-1, with 9 bases aligning to TRBD1. In germline, CDR1 is MNHEY, CDR2 SVGAGI. With V trimmed by 5 bases and J by 9 bases, 8 bases remained unmatched. The CDR3 runs 14 residues. CDR3 amino acids: CASSRDRDYAEQFF. CDR3 sequence (DNA): TGTGCCAGCAGTAGGGACAGGGATTACGCTGAGCAGTTCTTC.

CDR3 sequence reads: CATRTIGTEAFF. The CDR3 DNA is TGTGCCACCCGGACTATAGGCACTGAAGCTTTCTTT. The V call is TRBV19, the J call TRBJ1-1; no clear D. Trimming left V 10 bases short and J 4 bases short, with 13 bases between. This CDR3 has 12 residues. The germline V gene has CDR1 LNHDA and CDR2 SQIVND (reference sequence).

The chain recombines TRBV7-2 with TRBJ2-3, with D possibly matching TRBD2 (6 bases). The CDR3 loop spans 14 amino acids. Germline V lookup: CDR1 SGHTA, CDR2 FQGNSA. The V end was cut by 4 bases, the J end by 2 bases, with 10 bases between. CDR3 region: CASSWAGLTDTQYF. CDR3 nucleotide sequence: TGTGCCAGCAGCTGGGCGGGGCTCACAGATACGCAGTATTTT. Drawing the rest from reference TRBV7-2 and TRBJ2-3, the complete variable domain is GAGVSQSPSNKVTEKGKDVELRCDPISGHTALYWYRQSLGQGLEFLIYFQGNSAPDKSGLPSDRFSAERTGGSVSTLTIQRTQQEDSAVYLCASSWAGLTDTQYFGPGTRLTVL.

Turning to this clone: At one end, the junction sequence differs from germline, possibly due to a read error. The rearrangement joins TRBV10-3 to TRBJ2-1; 11 positions match TRBD2. Germline V gene sequence: CDR1 ENHRY, CDR2 SYGVKD. CDR3 length equals 17 residues. CDR3 DNA: TGTGCCATCAGTGGCTTCGGGACTAGCGGTTCCTACAATGGGCAGTTCTTC. Residues: CAISGFGTSGSYNGQFF.

The rearrangement joins TRBV4-3 to TRBJ2-1; 12 positions agree with TRBD2. The CDR3 sequence is 16 residues long. Germline V gives CDR1 LGHNA, CDR2 YSLEER. The trim removed 1 base at V and 10 bases at J, leaving 8 bases unmatched. The CDR3 is CASSQGTSGEGREQFF. Here the CDR3 DNA reads TGCGCCAGCAGCCAAGGGACTAGCGGGGAAGGTAGGGAGCAGTTCTTC.

This clone was counted a few times. The CDR3 DNA follows: TGCGCCAGCAGCCCCGGGAACACTGAAGCTTTCTTT. Protein sequence: CASSPGNTEAFF. J is TRBJ1-1 and V is TRBV5-1; D uncertain. Germline V CDR1 and CDR2: SGHRS, YFSETQ. This CDR3 is built from 12 residues. The ends were cut back, 4 bases at V and 1 base at J, with 5 bases in the middle.

V and J are TRBV19 and TRBJ2-4; maybe TRBD2 (5 bases). Per the germline V gene, CDR1 is LNHDA and CDR2 is SQIVND (reference sequence). This CDR3 has 13 amino acids. V lost 1 base and J lost 6, with 7 bases in between. DNA of the CDR3: TGTGCCAGTAGTATAGCGGGAAGAAACATTCAGTACTTC. The encoded protein is CASSIAGRNIQYF. Full variable domain (outside the CDR3, taken from reference TRBV19 and TRBJ2-4): DGGITQSPKYLFRKEGQNVTLSCEQNLNHDAMYWYRQDPGQGLRLIYYSQIVNDFQKGDIAEGYSVSREKKESFPLTVTSAQKNPTAFYLCASSIAGRNIQYFGAGTRLSVL.

V and J are TRBV2 and TRBJ2-3; 7 bases agree with TRBD1. The CDR3 runs to 11 residues. CDR1 SNHLY and CDR2 FYNNEI come from the germline V gene. J was trimmed by 7 bases and V by 8 bases; bases with no gene match: 3. Here the CDR3 reads CASGQENTQYF. The CDR3 coding sequence is TGTGCCAGCGGACAGGAGAATACGCAGTATTTT. The whole variable domain, remainder taken from reference TRBV2 and TRBJ2-3, is EPEVTQTPSHQVTQMGQEVILRCVPISNHLYFYWYRQILGQKVEFLVSFYNNEISEKSEIFDDQFSVERPDGSNFTLKIRSTKLEDSAMYFCASGQENTQYFGPGTRLTVL.

The chain carries TRBV9 and TRBJ1-5; 9 bases match TRBD1. This CDR3 region has 16 residues. Germline V gene lookup returns CDR1 SGDLS and CDR2 YYNGEE. V shed 0 bases, J shed 5 bases, and the junction held 6 bases outside the gene matches. The CDR3 region has the DNA TGTGCCAGCAGCGTAGGGGCACAGGGGGCAGATCAGCCCCAGCATTTT. Amino acid sequence: CASSVGAQGADQPQHF.

There are a few counts of this clone. The chain joins TRBV5-6 to TRBJ1-1; D is ambiguous. CDR1 is SGHDT, CDR2 YYEEEE, per germline. This CDR3 comprises 13 residues. V lost 0 bases, J lost 10 bases, and 13 bases lay in between. CDR3 sequence: CASSLGSYFGAFF. DNA of the CDR3: TGTGCCAGCAGCTTGGGATCTTATTTCGGAGCTTTCTTT.